This T cell receptor (beta chain) was obtained from a study of CD8+ T cells in alopecia areata. Note on this clone: What it binds is unknown.

The study, taken as a whole, reports: In patients, TCRs were shared less clearly than in mice, and HLA may possibly be involved. Scalp and blood retained many expanded lesional clones during tofacitinib. Tofacitinib delivered significant drops in scalp clonality and in expanded CD8+ clones among the top 100.

Treatment reported: oral pan-JAK inhibitor, 5-10 mg twice daily. Following RNA extraction, reverse transcription yielded cDNA that acted as the sequencing template. Generated by immunoSEQ multiplex PCR, the TCRdb table keeps only in-frame clones and is missing some. The table includes roughly 190,000 clones, roughly 60% detected once. The sample was CD4+ T cells sorted from blood, taken at week 49, from a patient treated with tofacitinib. This clonotype originated in a human donor with alopecia areata.

CDR3 residues: CASSPNSGGQGYEQYF. CDR3 DNA: TGTGCCAGCTCACCCAACTCAGGGGGCCAAGGCTACGAGCAGTACTTC. The chain links TRBV18 to TRBJ2-7; 8 bases map to TRBD1. V lost 3 bases and J lost 3; bases outside the gene matches: 10. The CDR3 has 16 amino acids. Per germline, CDR1 KGHSH and CDR2 LQKENI.